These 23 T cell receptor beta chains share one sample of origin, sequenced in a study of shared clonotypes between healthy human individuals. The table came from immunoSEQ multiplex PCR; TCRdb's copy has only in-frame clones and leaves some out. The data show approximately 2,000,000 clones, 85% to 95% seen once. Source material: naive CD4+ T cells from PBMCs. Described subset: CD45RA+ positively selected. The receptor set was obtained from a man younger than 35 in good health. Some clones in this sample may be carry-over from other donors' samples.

CDR3 loop: CASSLEAQRGEQYF. CDR3 DNA: TGCGCCAGCAGCTTGGAAGCACAGAGGGGCGAGCAGTACTTC. The chain combines TRBV5-1 with TRBJ2-7; possibly TRBD1 or TRBD2 for D (5 bases each). The V and J ends lost 0 bases and 6 bases respectively, with 13 bases between them. The CDR3 has 14 amino acids. Germline CDR1 reads SGHRS; CDR2 reads YFSETQ.

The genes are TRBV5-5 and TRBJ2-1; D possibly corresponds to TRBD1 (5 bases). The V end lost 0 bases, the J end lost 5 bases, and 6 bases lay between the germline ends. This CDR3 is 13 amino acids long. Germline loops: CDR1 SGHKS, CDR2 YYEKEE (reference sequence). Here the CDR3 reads CASSLGTNNEQFF. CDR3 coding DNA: TGTGCCAGCAGCTTGGGGACAAACAATGAGCAGTTCTTC. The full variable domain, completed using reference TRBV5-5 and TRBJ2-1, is DAGVTQSPTHLIKTRGQQVTLRCSPISGHKSVSWYQQVLGQGPQFIFQYYEKEERGRGNFPDRFSARQFPNYSSELNVNALLLGDSALYLCASSLGTNNEQFFGPGTRLTVL.

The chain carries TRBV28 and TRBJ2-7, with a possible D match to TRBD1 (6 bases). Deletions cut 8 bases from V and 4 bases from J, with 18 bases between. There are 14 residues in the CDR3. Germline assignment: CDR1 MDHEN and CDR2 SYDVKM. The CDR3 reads CASCPQGIRYEQYF. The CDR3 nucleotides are TGTGCCAGCTGCCCACAGGGAATCCGTTACGAGCAGTACTTC.

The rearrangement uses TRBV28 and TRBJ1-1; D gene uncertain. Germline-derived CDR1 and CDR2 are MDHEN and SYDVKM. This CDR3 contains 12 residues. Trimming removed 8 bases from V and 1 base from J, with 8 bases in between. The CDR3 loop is CASSEKNTEAFF. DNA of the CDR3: TGTGCCAGCTCAGAGAAGAACACTGAAGCTTTCTTT.

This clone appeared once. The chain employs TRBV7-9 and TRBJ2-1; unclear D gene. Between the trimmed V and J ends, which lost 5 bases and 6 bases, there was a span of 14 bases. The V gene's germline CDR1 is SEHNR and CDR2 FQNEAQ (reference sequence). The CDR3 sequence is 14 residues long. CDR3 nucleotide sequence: TGTGCCAGCAGCGCTAGGCCGGTTTTCAATGAGCAGTTCTTC. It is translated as CASSARPVFNEQFF.

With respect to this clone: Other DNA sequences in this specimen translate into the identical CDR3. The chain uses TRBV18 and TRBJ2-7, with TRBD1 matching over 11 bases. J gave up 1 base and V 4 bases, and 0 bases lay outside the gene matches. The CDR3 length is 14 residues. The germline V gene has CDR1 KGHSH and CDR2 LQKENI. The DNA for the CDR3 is TGTGCCAGCTCACGGGACAGGGGGTCCTACGAGCAGTACTTC. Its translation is CASSRDRGSYEQYF.

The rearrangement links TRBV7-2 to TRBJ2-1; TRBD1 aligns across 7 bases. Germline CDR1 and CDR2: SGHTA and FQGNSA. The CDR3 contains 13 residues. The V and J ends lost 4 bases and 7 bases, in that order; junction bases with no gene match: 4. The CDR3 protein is CASSWTGGNEQFF. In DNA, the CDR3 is TGTGCCAGCAGCTGGACAGGTGGGAATGAGCAGTTCTTC.

The CDR3 DNA reads as TGTGCCATCAGTGAGGGAGTCCCAGATACGCAGTATTTT. Protein product: CAISEGVPDTQYF. J is TRBJ2-3 and V is TRBV10-3; D call uncertain. This CDR3 contains 13 residues. Trimming cost V 2 bases and J 4 bases, with 7 bases left between them. Per germline, CDR1 ENHRY and CDR2 SYGVKD.

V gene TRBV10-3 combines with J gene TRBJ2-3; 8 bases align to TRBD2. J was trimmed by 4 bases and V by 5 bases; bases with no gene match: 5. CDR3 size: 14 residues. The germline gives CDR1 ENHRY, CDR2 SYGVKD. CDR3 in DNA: TGTGCCATCAGTAGCGGGAGCGGATCAGATACGCAGTATTTT. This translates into CAISSGSGSDTQYF.

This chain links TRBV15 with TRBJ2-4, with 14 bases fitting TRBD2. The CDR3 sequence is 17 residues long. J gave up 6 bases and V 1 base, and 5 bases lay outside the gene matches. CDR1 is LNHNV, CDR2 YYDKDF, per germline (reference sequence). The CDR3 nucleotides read TGTGCCACCAGCAGAGTCGGGACTAGCGGGAGCGGAAACATTCAGTACTTC. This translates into CATSRVGTSGSGNIQYF.

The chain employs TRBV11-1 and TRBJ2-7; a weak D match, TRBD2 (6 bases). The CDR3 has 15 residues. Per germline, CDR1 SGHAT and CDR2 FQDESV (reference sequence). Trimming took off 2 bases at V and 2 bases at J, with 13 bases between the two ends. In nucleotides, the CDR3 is TGTGCCAGCAGCTTACTGACGGGGGTGACCTACGAGCAGTACTTC. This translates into CASSLLTGVTYEQYF. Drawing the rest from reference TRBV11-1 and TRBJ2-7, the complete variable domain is EAEVAQSPRYKITEKSQAVAFWCDPISGHATLYWYRQILGQGPELLVQFQDESVVDDSQLPKDRFSAERLKGVDSTLKIQPAELGDSAMYLCASSLLTGVTYEQYFGPGTRLTVT.

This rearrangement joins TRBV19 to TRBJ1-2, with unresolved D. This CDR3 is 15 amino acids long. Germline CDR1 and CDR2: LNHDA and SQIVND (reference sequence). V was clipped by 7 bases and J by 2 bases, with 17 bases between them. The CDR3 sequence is CASTAPSPGNYGYTF. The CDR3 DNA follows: TGTGCCAGTACCGCCCCTTCTCCGGGGAACTATGGCTACACCTTC.

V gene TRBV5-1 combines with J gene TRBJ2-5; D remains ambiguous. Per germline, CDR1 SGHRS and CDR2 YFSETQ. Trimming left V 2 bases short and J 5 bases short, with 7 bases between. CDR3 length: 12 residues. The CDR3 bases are TGCGCCAGCAGCTTCAACGTTGAGACCCAGTACTTC. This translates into CASSFNVETQYF.

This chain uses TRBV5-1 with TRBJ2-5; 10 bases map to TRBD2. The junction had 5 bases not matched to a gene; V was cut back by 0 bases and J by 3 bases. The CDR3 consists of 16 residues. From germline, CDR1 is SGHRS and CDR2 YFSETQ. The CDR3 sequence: CASSLVLAGAEETQYF. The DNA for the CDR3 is TGCGCCAGCAGCTTGGTTCTAGCGGGAGCCGAAGAGACCCAGTACTTC.

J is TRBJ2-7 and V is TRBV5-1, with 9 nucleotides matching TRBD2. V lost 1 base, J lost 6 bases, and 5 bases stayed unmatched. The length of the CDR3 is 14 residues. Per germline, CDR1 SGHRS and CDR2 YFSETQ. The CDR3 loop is CASSLLREGGEQYF. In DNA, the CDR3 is TGCGCCAGCAGCTTGCTGCGGGAGGGGGGCGAGCAGTACTTC.

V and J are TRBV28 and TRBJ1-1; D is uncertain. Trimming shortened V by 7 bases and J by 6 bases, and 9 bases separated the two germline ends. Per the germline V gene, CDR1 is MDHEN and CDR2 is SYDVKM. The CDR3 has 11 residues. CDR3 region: CASNGRAEAFF. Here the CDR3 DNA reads TGTGCCAGCAACGGGAGGGCTGAAGCTTTCTTT.

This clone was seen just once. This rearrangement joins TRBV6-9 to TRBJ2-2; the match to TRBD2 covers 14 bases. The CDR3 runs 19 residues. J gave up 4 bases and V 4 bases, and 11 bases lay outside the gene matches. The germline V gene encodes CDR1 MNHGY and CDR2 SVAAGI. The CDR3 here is CASSSTGTSGRRVTGELFF. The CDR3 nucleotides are TGTGCCAGCAGTTCGACCGGGACTAGCGGGAGAAGGGTCACCGGGGAGCTGTTTTTT.

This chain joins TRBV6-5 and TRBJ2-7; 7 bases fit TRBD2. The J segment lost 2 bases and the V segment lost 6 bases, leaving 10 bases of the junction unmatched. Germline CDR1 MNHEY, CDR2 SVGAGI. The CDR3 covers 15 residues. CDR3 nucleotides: TGTGCCAGCAGAGTTGGGGGAGGGGAGGCCTACGAGCAGTACTTC. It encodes CASRVGGGEAYEQYF.

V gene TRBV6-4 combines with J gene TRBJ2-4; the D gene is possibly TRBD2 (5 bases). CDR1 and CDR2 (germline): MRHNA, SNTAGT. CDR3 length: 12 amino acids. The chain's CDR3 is CLTRGSKNIQYF. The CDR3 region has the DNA TGTCTCACACGGGGATCCAAAAACATTCAGTACTTC.

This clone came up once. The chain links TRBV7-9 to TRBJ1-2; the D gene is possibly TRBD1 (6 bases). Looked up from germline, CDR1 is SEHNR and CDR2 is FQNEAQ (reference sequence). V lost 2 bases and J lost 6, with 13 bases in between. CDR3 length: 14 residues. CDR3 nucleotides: TGTGCCAGCAGCTTAAATGGGGGGCTTAATGGCTACACCTTC. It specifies CASSLNGGLNGYTF.

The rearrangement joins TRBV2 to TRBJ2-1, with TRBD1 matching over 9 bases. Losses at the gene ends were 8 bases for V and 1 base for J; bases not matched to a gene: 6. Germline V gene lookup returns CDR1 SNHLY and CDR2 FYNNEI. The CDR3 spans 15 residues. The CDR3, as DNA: TGTGCCAGCCGACGGACAGGGGAGTCCTACAATGAGCAGTTCTTC. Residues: CASRRTGESYNEQFF.

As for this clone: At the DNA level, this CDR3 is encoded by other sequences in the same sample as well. CDR3 protein: CASSRGTDTQYF. The CDR3 DNA sequence: TGTGCCAGCTCCCGGGGTACAGATACGCAGTATTTT. The chain combines TRBV2 with TRBJ2-3; tentative D call: TRBD2 (5 bases). Trimming removed 8 bases at V and 3 bases at J, with 9 bases between. The CDR3 loop spans 12 amino acids. Germline values: CDR1 SNHLY, CDR2 FYNNEI.

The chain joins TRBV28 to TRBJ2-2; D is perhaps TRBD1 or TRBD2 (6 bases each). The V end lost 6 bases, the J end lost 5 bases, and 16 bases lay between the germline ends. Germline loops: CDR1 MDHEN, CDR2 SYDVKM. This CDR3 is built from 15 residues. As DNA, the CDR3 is TGTGCCAGCAGCTACCGAGGGGGGAGTACCGGGGAGCTGTTTTTT. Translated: CASSYRGGSTGELFF.